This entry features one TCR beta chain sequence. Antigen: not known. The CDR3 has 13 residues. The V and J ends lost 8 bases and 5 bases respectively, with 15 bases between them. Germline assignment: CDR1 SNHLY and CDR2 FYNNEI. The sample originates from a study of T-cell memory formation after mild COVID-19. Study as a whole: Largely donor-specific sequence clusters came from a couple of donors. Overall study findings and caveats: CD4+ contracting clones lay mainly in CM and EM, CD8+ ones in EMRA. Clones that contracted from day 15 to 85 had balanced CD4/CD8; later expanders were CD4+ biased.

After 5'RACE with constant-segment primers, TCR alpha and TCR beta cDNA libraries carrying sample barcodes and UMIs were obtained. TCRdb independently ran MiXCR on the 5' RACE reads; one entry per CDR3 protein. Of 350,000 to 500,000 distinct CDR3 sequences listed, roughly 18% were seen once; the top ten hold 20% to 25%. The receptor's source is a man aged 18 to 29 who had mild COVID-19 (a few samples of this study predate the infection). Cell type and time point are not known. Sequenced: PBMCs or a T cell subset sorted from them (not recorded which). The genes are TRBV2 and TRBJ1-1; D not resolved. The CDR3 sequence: CASDPNPGTEAFF. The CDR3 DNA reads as TGTGCCAGCGATCCCAACCCGGGAACTGAAGCTTTCTTT.